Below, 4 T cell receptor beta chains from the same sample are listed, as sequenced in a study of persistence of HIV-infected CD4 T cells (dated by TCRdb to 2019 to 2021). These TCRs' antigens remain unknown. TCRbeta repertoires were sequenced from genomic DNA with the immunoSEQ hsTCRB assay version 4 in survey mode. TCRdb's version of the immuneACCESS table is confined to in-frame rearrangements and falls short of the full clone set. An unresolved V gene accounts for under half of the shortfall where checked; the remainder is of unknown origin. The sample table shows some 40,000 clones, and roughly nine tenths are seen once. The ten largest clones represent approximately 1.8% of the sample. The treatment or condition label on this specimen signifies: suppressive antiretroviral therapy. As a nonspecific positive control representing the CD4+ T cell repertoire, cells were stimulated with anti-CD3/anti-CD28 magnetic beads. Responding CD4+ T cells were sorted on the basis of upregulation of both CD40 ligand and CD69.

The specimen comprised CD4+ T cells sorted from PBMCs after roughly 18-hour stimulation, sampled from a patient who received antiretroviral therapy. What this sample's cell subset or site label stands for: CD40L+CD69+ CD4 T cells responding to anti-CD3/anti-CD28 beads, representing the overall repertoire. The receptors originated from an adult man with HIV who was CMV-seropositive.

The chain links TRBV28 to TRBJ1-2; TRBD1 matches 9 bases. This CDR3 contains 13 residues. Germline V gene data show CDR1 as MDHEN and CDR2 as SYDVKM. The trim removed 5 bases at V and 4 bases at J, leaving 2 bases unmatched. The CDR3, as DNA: TGTGCCAGCAGTCCGGGACAGGGCTATGGCTACACCTTC. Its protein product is CASSPGQGYGYTF.

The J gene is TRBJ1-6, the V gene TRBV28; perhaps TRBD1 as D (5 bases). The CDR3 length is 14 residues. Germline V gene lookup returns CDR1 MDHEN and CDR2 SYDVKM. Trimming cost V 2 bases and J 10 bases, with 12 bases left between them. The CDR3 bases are TGTGCCAGCAGTTTAACCAGGGAGGGATCACCCCTCCACTTT. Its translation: CASSLTREGSPLHF.

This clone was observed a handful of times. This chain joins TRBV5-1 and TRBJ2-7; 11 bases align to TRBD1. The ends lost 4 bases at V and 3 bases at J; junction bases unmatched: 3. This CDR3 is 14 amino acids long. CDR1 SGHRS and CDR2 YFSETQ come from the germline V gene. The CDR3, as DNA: TGCGCCAGCAGCAAAGGGACAGGGGGCTACGAGCAGTACTTC. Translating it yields CASSKGTGGYEQYF.

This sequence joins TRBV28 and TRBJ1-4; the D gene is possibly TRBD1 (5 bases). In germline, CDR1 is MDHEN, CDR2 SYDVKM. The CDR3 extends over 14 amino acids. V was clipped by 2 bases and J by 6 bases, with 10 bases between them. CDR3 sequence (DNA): TGTGCCAGCAGTTTACAGGGTGGGGATGAAAAACTGTTTTTT. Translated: CASSLQGGDEKLFF.